The subject of this entry is one T cell receptor (beta chain). This specimen comes from a study of blood T cell repertoires in COVID-19. Study as a whole: Whether acute or convalescent, the COVID-19 samples came from the United States, Italy and Spain.

Measured with immunoSEQ multiplex PCR; TCRdb has only the in-frame clones, and not every one. The data contain about 87,000 clones, roughly 89% of them singletons. Trimming cost V 8 bases and J 4 bases, with 15 bases left between them. Germline loops: CDR1 SGHAT, CDR2 FQNNGV. The CDR3 sequence is 14 residues long. The chain has TRBV11-2 and TRBJ1-5; weak D call: TRBD1 (5 bases). The receptor was isolated from a woman at least 80 years old with active COVID-19. The sample taken for sequencing was peripheral blood. The CDR3 DNA reads TGTGCCAGCCCCTTTGTCCGGACAAATCAGCCCCAGCATTTT. Residues: CASPFVRTNQPQHF.